Listed below are T cell receptor beta chains from one sample, sequenced in a study of technical replicates of blood from a handful of donors. Profiling relied on immunoSEQ multiplex PCR, and the TCRdb table lists in-frame clones only, not all of them. The table has about 84,000 clones, roughly 97% seen once; the top ten hold more than 0.15%. Sequencing input: T cells isolated from PBMCs. Receptor source: a human donor in good health. CDR3s include the opening cysteine and the closing phenylalanine or tryptophan. Each record gives: V gene, D gene, clone size, J gene, CDR3 DNA, CDR3 protein. The D gene is left open where the match is weak. Only part of the rows carry a size: once, few, many, or a class if the clone is expanded.

TRBV10-3	-	-	TRBJ2-7	TGTGCCATCAGTGAAGGGGAGGACGAGCAGTACTTC	CAISEGEDEQYF
TRBV13	-	-	TRBJ1-1	TGTGCCAGCAGCTTGCAGGGCCGGAACACTGAAGCTTTCTTT	CASSLQGRNTEAFF
TRBV4-2	TRBD1	once	TRBJ1-2	TGTGCCAGCAGCCAAGTCGGACAGGGGTTGGACTATGGCTACACCTTC	CASSQVGQGLDYGYTF
TRBV6-1	TRBD1	-	TRBJ1-5	TGTGCCAGCTCCGACAGGGGTGGGCAGCCCCAGCATTTT	CASSDRGGQPQHF
TRBV7-2	TRBD1	-	TRBJ2-7	TGTGCCAGCAGCCCAAGGCGCACAGGGGGCGGGGAGCAGTACTTC	CASSPRRTGGGEQYF
TRBV13	TRBD1	-	TRBJ1-1	TGTGCCAGCAGCCCCCGGACAGGGGAAGGGAACACTGAAGCTTTCTTT	CASSPRTGEGNTEAFF
TRBV6-1	TRBD1	-	TRBJ2-7	TGTGCCAGCAGTGAAATGGCGGGACAGGGGGCTGTCGAGCAGTACTTC	CASSEMAGQGAVEQYF
TRBV2	-	-	TRBJ1-3	TGTGCCAGCAGACTAGGGACTGGAAACACCATATATTTT	CASRLGTGNTIYF
TRBV2	-	-	TRBJ2-7	TGTGCTACCGGTGAAGTGGTTGAGTACTCCTACGAGCAGTACTTC	CATGEVVEYSYEQYF
TRBV10-1	TRBD1	-	TRBJ2-2	TGCGCCAGCAGACCGGGACAGGGTGGGTCGAACACCGGGGAGCTGTTTTTT	CASRPGQGGSNTGELFF
TRBV5-4	TRBD1	-	TRBJ1-3	TGTGCCAGCAGCTTCGACAGGGTCTACTCTGGAAACACCATATATTTT	CASSFDRVYSGNTIYF
TRBV9	TRBD1	-	TRBJ1-2	TGTGCCAGCAGCCCCCGAGAGGGGCAGGGGGCGATTGGCTACACCTTC	CASSPREGQGAIGYTF
TRBV6-5	TRBD2	-	TRBJ2-1	TGTGCCACCCTATTAGCGGGAGGCCCGTACAATGAGCAGTTCTTC	CATLLAGGPYNEQFF
TRBV2	TRBD1	-	TRBJ2-7	TGTGCCAGCAGGGAGATGACAGGGTCGTCCTACGAGCAGTACTTC	CASREMTGSSYEQYF
TRBV5-4	-	-	TRBJ2-7	TGTGCCAGCAGCTATGACACCTTGCCTTCCTACGAGCAGTACTTC	CASSYDTLPSYEQYF
TRBV4-1	-	-	TRBJ2-3	TGCGCCAGCAGCCAAGATAGCGGAACTAGCACAGATACGCAGTATTTT	CASSQDSGTSTDTQYF
TRBV2	TRBD2	-	TRBJ2-5	TGTGCCAGCTTGTGGGGGGGGGAGACCCAGTACTTC	CASLWGGETQYF